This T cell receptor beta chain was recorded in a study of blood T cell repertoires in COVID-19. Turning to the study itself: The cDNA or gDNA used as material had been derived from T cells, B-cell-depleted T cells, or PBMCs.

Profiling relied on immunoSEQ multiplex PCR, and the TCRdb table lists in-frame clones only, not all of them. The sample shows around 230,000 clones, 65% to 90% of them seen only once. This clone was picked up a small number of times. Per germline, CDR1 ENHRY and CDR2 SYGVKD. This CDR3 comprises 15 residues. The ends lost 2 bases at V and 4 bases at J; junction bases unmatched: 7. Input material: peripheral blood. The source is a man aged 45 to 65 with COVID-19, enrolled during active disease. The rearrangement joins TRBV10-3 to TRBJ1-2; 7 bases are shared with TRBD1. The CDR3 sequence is CAISELTGAIYGYTF. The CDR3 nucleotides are TGTGCCATCAGTGAGCTAACAGGGGCTATCTATGGCTACACCTTC.